The 20 T cell receptor beta chains given below trace back to one sample, sequenced in a study of T cell responses to AZD1222 COVID-19 vaccine. This table comes from immunoSEQ multiplex PCR, and its TCRdb copy is limited to in-frame clones, with some not included. The sample holds about 73,000 clones, roughly 89% seen once. The sample in question was peripheral blood, obtained 28 days after the second AZD1222 dose. Receptor source: an adult who received the AZD1222 COVID-19 vaccine.

The CDR3 region has the DNA TGTGCCAGCAGTTCCGAGACAGGTTTGAACACTGAAGCTTTCTTT. This codes for CASSSETGLNTEAFF. V is TRBV6-5 and J is TRBJ1-1, with D perhaps TRBD1 (6 bases). CDR1 and CDR2 from the germline V gene are MNHEY and SVGAGI. The CDR3 extends over 15 amino acids. V lost 4 bases, J lost 0 bases, and 12 bases lay in between.

V usage is TRBV30 and J usage is TRBJ1-3; D unclear. With 4 bases removed from V and 2 bases from J, the gap between germline ends came to 3 bases. This CDR3 has 11 residues. Per germline, CDR1 GTSNPN and CDR2 SVGIG (reference sequence). CDR3 in amino acids: CAWTPGNTIYF. Here the CDR3 DNA reads TGTGCCTGGACTCCTGGAAACACCATATATTTT.

The CDR3 nucleotides read TGTGCCAGCAGTTACTCGCCGGGACAGGGGTTAGATACGCAGTATTTT. Protein product: CASSYSPGQGLDTQYF. J is TRBJ2-3 and V is TRBV6-5, with TRBD1 matching 10 bases. Germline loops: CDR1 MNHEY, CDR2 SVGAGI. The CDR3 covers 16 residues. V gave up 0 bases and J gave up 5 bases; unmatched junction bases: 5.

CDR3 DNA sequence: TGTGCCAGTAAGGCGGGGACAGGGTCCCGAGAGACCCAGTACTTC. Translated: CASKAGTGSRETQYF. The rearrangement joins TRBV19 to TRBJ2-5, with TRBD1 identical over 9 bases. The CDR3 consists of 15 residues. V lost 7 bases, J lost 4 bases, and 10 bases stayed unmatched. Germline-derived CDR1 and CDR2 are LNHDA and SQIVND (reference sequence).

This chain uses TRBV28 with TRBJ1-6, with D perhaps matching TRBD1 (5 bases). Germline values: CDR1 MDHEN, CDR2 SYDVKM. The CDR3 is 15 amino acids. Trimming stripped 2 bases from V and 6 bases from J, with 11 bases between. The CDR3 DNA is TGTGCCAGCAGTTTAGACGGGACGGTTAATTCACCCCTCCACTTT. It yields the protein CASSLDGTVNSPLHF.

The rearrangement joins TRBV4-2 to TRBJ1-5, with unresolved D. V was clipped by 4 bases and J by 4 bases, with 8 bases between them. Germline loops: CDR1 LGHNA, CDR2 YNFKEQ. CDR3 length: 13 amino acids. CDR3 sequence reads: CASSPRTNQPQHF. DNA of the CDR3: TGTGCCAGCAGCCCCAGAACAAATCAGCCCCAGCATTTT.

Of note for this clone: An end of the junction differs from the germline gene, which may be a read error. This chain uses TRBV18 with TRBJ2-7, with 11 bases fitting TRBD2. CDR1 is KGHSH and CDR2 is LQKENI in the germline V gene. The length of the CDR3 is 18 residues. This CDR3 reads CASSPPLGLAGFSYEQYF. CDR3 in DNA: TGTGCCAGCTCTCCACCCCTAGGACTAGCGGGTTTTTCCTACGAGCAGTACTTC.

The chain carries TRBV5-1 and TRBJ1-1; possibly TRBD1 for D (5 bases). V was pared by 0 bases and J by 0 bases, with 6 bases between. Per the germline V gene, CDR1 is SGHRS and CDR2 is YFSETQ. This CDR3 region has 14 residues. The chain's CDR3 is CASSLGQMNTEAFF. The CDR3 DNA sequence: TGCGCCAGCAGCTTGGGACAGATGAACACTGAAGCTTTCTTT.

The chain carries TRBV5-6 and TRBJ2-7, with D perhaps TRBD2 (6 bases). The CDR3 is 15 residues long. V lost 3 bases to trimming and J lost 1 base, with 14 bases between them. Germline lookup yields CDR1 SGHDT and CDR2 YYEEEE. The CDR3 reads CASSWSAGPSYEQYV. The CDR3 nucleotides are TGTGCCAGCAGCTGGTCGGCGGGACCATCCTACGAGCAGTACGTC.

The rearrangement links TRBV2 to TRBJ1-1; weak D call: TRBD1 (6 bases). Trimming removed 9 bases from V and 2 bases from J, with 16 bases in between. The CDR3 consists of 14 residues. The germline CDR1 and CDR2 sequences are SNHLY and FYNNEI. The chain's CDR3 is CARGGRGLNTEAFF. In DNA, the CDR3 is TGTGCCAGGGGGGGCAGGGGCCTTAACACTGAAGCTTTCTTT.

The chain joins TRBV28 to TRBJ2-1; TRBD1 might be the D (7 bases). CDR3 length: 13 amino acids. CDR1 MDHEN and CDR2 SYDVKM come from the germline V gene. V dropped 3 bases and J dropped 6 bases, with 9 bases sitting between them. The CDR3 loop reads CASSFQGGNEQFF. Written as DNA, the CDR3 is TGTGCCAGCAGTTTCCAGGGGGGCAATGAGCAGTTCTTC. Full variable domain (remainder filled in from reference TRBV28 and TRBJ2-1): DVKVTQSSRYLVKRTGEKVFLECVQDMDHENMFWYRQDPGLGLRLIYFSYDVKMKEKGDIPEGYSVSREKKERFSLILESASTNQTSMYLCASSFQGGNEQFFGPGTRLTVL.

The rearrangement links TRBV5-1 to TRBJ1-6; the D is unclear. The CDR3 runs 14 residues. Trimming shortened V by 2 bases and J by 3 bases, and 6 bases separated the two germline ends. The V gene's germline CDR1 is SGHRS and CDR2 YFSETQ. DNA of the CDR3: TGCGCCAGCAGCTTTGGTGACTATAATTCACCCCTCCACTTT. Translating it yields CASSFGDYNSPLHF.

V is TRBV18 and J is TRBJ2-5; the match to TRBD1 covers 9 bases. V lost 3 bases, J lost 1 base, and 3 bases stayed unmatched. CDR3 length equals 15 residues. Germline CDR1 KGHSH, CDR2 LQKENI. CDR3 amino acids: CASSPGGQGQETQYF. In DNA form, the CDR3 reads TGTGCCAGCTCACCTGGGGGACAGGGCCAAGAGACCCAGTACTTC.

The chain uses TRBV5-4 and TRBJ2-7; maybe TRBD2 (5 bases). Germline V gives CDR1 SGHNT, CDR2 YYREEE (reference sequence). The CDR3 runs 15 residues. V gave up 4 bases and J gave up 3 bases, with 17 bases separating them. Here the CDR3 DNA reads TGTGCCAGCAGCCCCGAGGGAGCTGCTCTCTACGAGCAGTACGTC. Translation gives CASSPEGAALYEQYV.

This clone appeared a few times. V and J are TRBV21-1 and TRBJ2-7; TRBD1 is the table's D call and was not checked against the DNA. TRBV21-1 is classified as a pseudogene. The CDR3 consists of 14 residues. CDR3 DNA sequence: TGTGCCAGCAGCGGCCGGACAGGAGGCCACGAGCAGTACGTC. Amino acids: CASSGRTGGHEQYV.

The chain carries TRBV7-3 and TRBJ2-1; TRBD2 matches at 15 bases. In germline, CDR1 is SGHTA, CDR2 FQGTGA. V lost 5 bases to trimming and J lost 2 bases; unmatched junction nucleotides: 13. This CDR3 has 20 residues. The CDR3 here is CASSPTGRTSGGAAYNEQFF. CDR3 nucleotides: TGTGCCAGCAGCCCGACCGGCCGGACTAGCGGGGGGGCTGCCTACAATGAGCAGTTCTTC.

The chain combines TRBV12-5 with TRBJ1-5; the match to TRBD1 covers 10 bases. The germline V gene encodes CDR1 LGHNT and CDR2 FRNRAP. The CDR3 totals 16 residues. The V segment lost 1 base and the J segment 7 bases; nucleotides outside the gene matches: 7. The chain's CDR3 is CASGLAGQGNGQPQHF. The CDR3 DNA sequence: TGTGCTAGTGGTTTGGCGGGACAGGGGAACGGACAGCCCCAGCATTTT.

The genes are TRBV28 and TRBJ1-1; no definite D call. Per germline, CDR1 MDHEN and CDR2 SYDVKM. The length of the CDR3 is 14 residues. The ends were cut back, 6 bases at V and 1 base at J, with 12 bases in the middle. CDR3 residues: CASSPGNRNTEAFF. In DNA, the CDR3 is TGTGCCAGCAGCCCGGGAAACAGGAACACTGAAGCTTTCTTT.

V gene TRBV6-4 combines with J gene TRBJ1-6, with 7 bases aligning to TRBD1. This CDR3 is 14 amino acids long. V was clipped by 4 bases and J by 7 bases; unmatched bases: 4. Germline loops: CDR1 MRHNA, CDR2 SNTAGT. The CDR3 nucleotides read TGTGCCAGCAGTGCTGAGGGGGCGAATTCACCCCTCCACTTT. Translated, it gives CASSAEGANSPLHF.

This clone has a single count. V gene TRBV5-3 combines with J gene TRBJ1-2; D is unresolved. TRBV5-3 is annotated as an ORF whose role is uncertain. The V and J ends lost 2 bases and 4 bases respectively, with 12 bases between them. CDR3 length: 14 residues. The CDR3 DNA reads as TGTGCCAGAAGCTTTCGGGTCCCGGGCTATGGCTACACCTTC. This encodes CARSFRVPGYGYTF.